The 17 T cell receptor beta chains in this list originate from one sample, sequenced in a study of technical replicates of blood from a few donors. This table comes from immunoSEQ multiplex PCR, and its TCRdb copy is limited to in-frame clones, with some not included. The sample carries around 63,000 clones, 80% to 95% recorded once. Sequencing was carried out using PBMCs. All receptors come from a human donor in good health. Some clones in this sample may be carry-over from other donors' samples.

The rearrangement links TRBV19 to TRBJ2-7; D remains unclear. With 3 bases removed from V and 5 bases from J, the gap between germline ends came to 11 bases. In germline, CDR1 is LNHDA, CDR2 SQIVND (reference sequence). The CDR3 runs 13 residues. The CDR3 nucleotides are TGTGCCAGTAGTATGGCGGAGTTTAACGAGCAGTACTTC. Amino acid sequence: CASSMAEFNEQYF.

The V call is TRBV6-1, the J call TRBJ2-7; D may be TRBD1 (6 bases). Looked up from germline, CDR1 is MNHNS and CDR2 is SASEGT. The germline V and J ends were trimmed by 5 bases and 2 bases, with 16 bases remaining between them. The CDR3 has 15 residues. CDR3 sequence: CASSPTQGHTYEQYF. The CDR3 nucleotides are TGTGCCAGCAGTCCGACCCAGGGACACACCTACGAGCAGTACTTC.

This chain uses TRBV6-5 with TRBJ2-7; 10 nucleotides align to TRBD2. Germline V CDR1 and CDR2: MNHEY, SVGAGI. This CDR3 comprises 16 residues. Trimming at V came to 0 bases and at J to 4 bases, leaving 6 bases not matched to a gene. CDR3 in amino acids: CASSYSPLAGEYEQYF. The CDR3 DNA follows: TGTGCCAGCAGTTACTCCCCCCTAGCGGGGGAATACGAGCAGTACTTC.

The J gene is TRBJ1-2, the V gene TRBV5-8, with D maybe TRBD1 (6 bases). CDR1 and CDR2 (germline): SGHTS, YDEGEE. The CDR3 has 14 amino acids. Trimming stripped 7 bases from V and 2 bases from J, with 15 bases between. CDR3 region: CASARGGANYGYTF. The DNA for the CDR3 is TGTGCCAGCGCAAGGGGGGGCGCGAACTATGGCTACACCTTC. The whole variable domain, filled in from reference TRBV5-8 and TRBJ1-2, reads EAGVTQSPTHLIKTRGQQATLRCSPISGHTSVYWYQQALGLGLQFLLWYDEGEERNRGNFPPRFSGRQFPNYSSELNVNALELEDSALYLCASARGGANYGYTFGSGTRLTVV.

This clone was detected once. The chain recombines TRBV5-1 with TRBJ1-1; TRBD1 might be the D (5 bases). The CDR3 covers 16 residues. V was shortened by 2 bases and J by 1 base, with 15 bases between the two germline ends. Germline CDR1 SGHRS, CDR2 YFSETQ. The CDR3 loop is CASSFGPAGQNTEAFF. The CDR3, as DNA: TGCGCCAGCAGCTTTGGTCCGGCAGGGCAGAACACTGAAGCTTTCTTT.

The chain has TRBV7-8 and TRBJ2-6; perhaps TRBD2 as D (5 bases). There are 18 residues in the CDR3. V lost 0 bases to trimming and J lost 0 bases, with 12 bases between them. Germline V gives CDR1 SGHVS, CDR2 FQNEAQ. The CDR3 loop is CASSLALGVGSGANVLTF. CDR3 DNA: TGTGCCAGCAGCTTAGCGTTGGGAGTCGGCTCTGGGGCCAACGTCCTGACTTTC.

V and J are TRBV4-3 and TRBJ1-2, with TRBD1 identical over 11 bases. The CDR3 contains 16 residues. CDR1 is LGHNA, CDR2 YSLEER, per germline. Unmatched junction bases numbered 5, after V lost 0 bases and J lost 5 bases. The CDR3 nucleotides read TGCGCCAGCAGCCAAGAAGGGACAGGGGGAAGGTATGGCTACACCTTC. It encodes CASSQEGTGGRYGYTF.

The chain recombines TRBV5-1 with TRBJ2-3; TRBD2 agrees at 16 bases. Germline V lookup: CDR1 SGHRS, CDR2 YFSETQ. The CDR3 is 17 amino acids. J gave up 3 bases and V 2 bases, and 3 bases lay outside the gene matches. CDR3 nucleotide sequence: TGCGCCAGCAGCTTACCGGGACTAGCGGGAGGGACAGATACGCAGTATTTT. It specifies CASSLPGLAGGTDTQYF. The full variable domain, with the rest looked up from reference TRBV5-1 and TRBJ2-3, is KAGVTQTPRYLIKTRGQQVTLSCSPISGHRSVSWYQQTPGQGLQFLFEYFSETQRNKGNFPGRFSGRQFSNSRSEMNVSTLELGDSALYLCASSLPGLAGGTDTQYFGPGTRLTVL.

V gene TRBV5-4 combines with J gene TRBJ2-3; D might be TRBD2 (6 bases). Germline CDR1 and CDR2: SGHNT and YYREEE (reference sequence). Trimming took 3 bases from V and 1 from J, leaving 15 bases between them. The CDR3 length is 16 residues. The CDR3 sequence: CASSSGGAGGTDTQYF. The CDR3 nucleotides read TGTGCCAGCAGCTCAGGCGGGGCCGGGGGCACAGATACGCAGTATTTT.

J is TRBJ2-1 and V is TRBV7-9, with 11 bases that match TRBD2. The J segment lost 2 bases and the V segment lost 6 bases, leaving 3 bases of the junction unmatched. The CDR3 totals 15 residues. Germline values: CDR1 SEHNR, CDR2 FQNEAQ (reference sequence). CDR3 sequence: CASSYSGGAYNEQFF. DNA of the CDR3: TGTGCCAGCAGTTATAGCGGGGGGGCCTACAATGAGCAGTTCTTC.

The V and J genes are TRBV5-1 and TRBJ2-7; 10 bases line up with TRBD2. The CDR3 loop spans 15 amino acids. Germline V gene data show CDR1 as SGHRS and CDR2 as YFSETQ. Trimming at V came to 2 bases and at J to 3 bases, leaving 5 bases not matched to a gene. CDR3 bases: TGCGCCAGCAGCTTACTTAGCGGGGGGATCTACGAGCAGTACTTC. Translated: CASSLLSGGIYEQYF. The full variable domain, with the rest looked up from reference TRBV5-1 and TRBJ2-7, is KAGVTQTPRYLIKTRGQQVTLSCSPISGHRSVSWYQQTPGQGLQFLFEYFSETQRNKGNFPGRFSGRQFSNSRSEMNVSTLELGDSALYLCASSLLSGGIYEQYFGPGTRLTVT.

The chain combines TRBV2 with TRBJ2-2, with D possibly being TRBD2 (6 bases). The ends were cut back, 6 bases at V and 2 bases at J, with 16 bases in the middle. The CDR3 is 16 amino acids. Germline values: CDR1 SNHLY, CDR2 FYNNEI. CDR3 amino acids: CASSVDSGFNTGELFF. The DNA of the CDR3 is TGTGCCAGCAGCGTAGATAGCGGATTTAACACCGGGGAGCTGTTTTTT.

The chain recombines TRBV4-3 with TRBJ1-2; D unclear. The germline V gene has CDR1 LGHNA and CDR2 YSLEER. CDR3 size: 15 residues. Trimming pared 0 bases from V and 1 base from J, leaving 9 bases between. The CDR3 region has the DNA TGCGCCAGCAGCCAAGAGATGAGGGTTAACTATGGCTACACCTTC. It encodes CASSQEMRVNYGYTF.

The rearrangement joins TRBV6-5 to TRBJ1-2; TRBD1 matches 7 bases. In germline, CDR1 is MNHEY, CDR2 SVGAGI. The CDR3 runs to 13 residues. Losses at the gene ends were 6 bases for V and 7 bases for J; bases not matched to a gene: 8. Here the CDR3 reads CASSLDRSAGYTF. As DNA, the CDR3 is TGTGCCAGCAGCCTGGACAGGTCTGCTGGCTACACCTTC.

The genes are TRBV9 and TRBJ1-1; tentatively, D is TRBD1 (5 bases). This CDR3 is built from 14 residues. Trimming pared 4 bases from V and 6 bases from J, leaving 16 bases between. The germline CDR1 and CDR2 sequences are SGDLS and YYNGEE. CDR3 sequence: CASSKGSHYSEAFF. CDR3 nucleotides: TGTGCCAGCAGCAAGGGGTCACACTATTCTGAAGCTTTCTTT.

The chain joins TRBV2 to TRBJ2-7; TRBD2 agrees at 9 bases. CDR1 is SNHLY and CDR2 is FYNNEI in the germline V gene. This CDR3 is built from 15 residues. In nucleotides, the CDR3 is TGTCGAAGCACCCGCTATTGGCGGGGGGGCCATGAGCAGTACTTC. Its protein product is CRSTRYWRGGHEQYF.

The chain couples TRBV11-2 to TRBJ1-2; D not certain. CDR1 and CDR2 (germline): SGHAT, FQNNGV. V shed 5 bases and J shed 2 bases, with 12 bases lying between them. The CDR3 has 14 amino acids. The CDR3 loop is CASSRIRENYGYTF. The CDR3 nucleotides read TGTGCCAGCAGCCGAATCCGAGAGAACTATGGCTACACCTTC.